A selection of T cell receptor beta chains follows, all from one sample in a study of T cell repertoires in cytomegalovirus infection. Their antigens remain unidentified. TCRdb reanalysed the reads using MiXCR and keeps one entry per CDR3 protein. This sample has some 270,000 distinct CDR3 sequences, with around 20% found just once. Source: cultured PBMCs, taken from culture after CMV antigen stimulation. Source of these receptors: a human donor in good health (CMV status not recorded). Some clones in this sample may be carry-over from other donors' samples. Both conserved end residues are part of each CDR3. A D gene is named only where the DNA matches it firmly. The size field is filled for only some rows; it gives once, few, many or a size class.

CDR3: CASSLGTAKETQYF
DNA: TGTGCCAGCAGCTTAGGGACAGCCAAAGAGACCCAGTACTTC
size: many
V: TRBV7-8
J: TRBJ2-5
D: .

CDR3: CASSLSDYEQYF
DNA: TGTGCCAGCAGTTTAAGTGACTACGAGCAGTACTTC
size: many
V: TRBV12-3/TRBV12-4
J: TRBJ2-7
D: .

CDR3: CASSRDIQETQYF
DNA: TGTGCCAGCAGCCGGGACATTCAAGAGACCCAGTACTTC
size: .
V: TRBV28
J: TRBJ2-5
D: .

CDR3: CASSPPGTSGSYEQYF
DNA: TGTGCCAGCAGTCCACCTGGGACTAGCGGCTCCTACGAGCAGTACTTC
size: few
V: TRBV28
J: TRBJ2-7
D: TRBD2

CDR3: CASSLWGGGGGGETQYF
DNA: TGTGCCAGCAGCTTATGGGGGGGGGGCGGGGGTGGGGAGACCCAGTACTTC
size: many
V: TRBV7-2
J: TRBJ2-5
D: .

CDR3: CASSLPGLAFYNEQFF
DNA: TGCGCCAGCAGCTTGCCGGGACTAGCGTTCTACAATGAGCAGTTCTTC
size: .
V: TRBV5-1
J: TRBJ2-1
D: TRBD2

CDR3: CASPRVSSYEQYF
DNA: TGCGCCAGCCCGAGGGTTAGCAGCTACGAGCAGTACTTC
size: .
V: TRBV5-1
J: TRBJ2-7
D: .

CDR3: CSVSASGSVEQYF
DNA: TGCAGCGTCTCAGCTAGCGGGAGTGTTGAGCAGTACTTC
size: few
V: TRBV29-1
J: TRBJ2-7
D: TRBD2

CDR3: CASSLDGVGEKLFF
DNA: TGTGCCAGCAGCTTGGATGGGGTCGGTGAAAAACTGTTTTTT
size: few
V: TRBV7-2
J: TRBJ1-4
D: .

CDR3: CASSLKGYEQYF
DNA: TGTGCCAGCAGCCTAAAGGGCTACGAGCAGTACTTC
size: many
V: TRBV7-2
J: TRBJ2-7
D: .

CDR3: CASSSREGTYEQYF
DNA: TGTGCCAGCAGTAGTCGGGAAGGGACCTACGAGCAGTACTTC
size: .
V: TRBV27
J: TRBJ2-7
D: .

CDR3: CASSSRLGAGNEQFF
DNA: TGTGCCAGCAGCTCGCGCTTAGGCGCCGGCAATGAGCAGTTCTTC
size: many
V: TRBV7-9
J: TRBJ2-1
D: .

CDR3: CASRDRGPNEQFF
DNA: TGTGCCAGCAGGGACAGGGGCCCGAATGAGCAGTTCTTC
size: many
V: TRBV6-5
J: TRBJ2-1
D: TRBD1

CDR3: CASRTQGVGELFF
DNA: TGTGCCAGCAGAACCCAGGGTGTCGGGGAGCTGTTTTTT
size: many
V: TRBV11-2
J: TRBJ2-2
D: .

CDR3: CAISESAISNQPQHF
DNA: TGTGCCATCAGTGAGTCAGCCATTAGCAATCAGCCCCAGCATTTT
size: .
V: TRBV10-3
J: TRBJ1-5
D: .

CDR3: CASSLVGRGGEKLFF
DNA: TGTGCCAGCAGCTTAGTTGGCAGGGGCGGCGAAAAACTGTTTTTT
size: many
V: TRBV7-2
J: TRBJ1-4
D: .

CDR3: CASSLGQGGQFF
DNA: TGTGCCAGCAGTTTAGGACAGGGAGGGCAGTTCTTC
size: .
V: TRBV28
J: TRBJ2-1
D: TRBD1

CDR3: CASSLVSAGLLYEQYF
DNA: TGTGCCAGCAGCTTAGTATCGGCGGGACTACTCTACGAGCAGTACTTC
size: many
V: TRBV7-2
J: TRBJ2-7
D: TRBD2

CDR3: CASSIATDTEAFF
DNA: TGTGCCAGTAGTATAGCGACAGACACTGAAGCTTTCTTT
size: .
V: TRBV19
J: TRBJ1-1
D: .

CDR3: CAISVTIRQNTGELFF
DNA: TGTGCCATCAGTGTGACTATCCGGCAGAACACCGGGGAGCTGTTTTTT
size: .
V: TRBV10-3
J: TRBJ2-2
D: .

CDR3: CASSSNRAYGYTF
DNA: TGTGCCAGCAGCTCCAACAGGGCTTATGGCTACACCTTC
size: few
V: TRBV7-3
J: TRBJ1-2
D: .

CDR3: CASSLPGAYNEQFF
DNA: TGTGCCAGCAGCTTACCCGGAGCGTACAATGAGCAGTTCTTC
size: .
V: TRBV7-9
J: TRBJ2-1
D: .

CDR3: CAISEGNEQYF
DNA: TGTGCCATCAGTGAGGGAAACGAGCAGTACTTC
size: .
V: TRBV10-3
J: TRBJ2-7
D: .

CDR3: CASSYQYQETQYF
DNA: TGTGCCAGCAGTTACCAATACCAAGAGACCCAGTACTTC
size: few
V: TRBV6-6
J: TRBJ2-5
D: .

CDR3: CASTVISRVEFYGYTF
DNA: TGTGCCAGCACTGTAATCTCTCGAGTTGAATTCTATGGCTACACCTTC
size: .
V: TRBV12-3/TRBV12-4
J: TRBJ1-2
D: .

CDR3: CSAPQGGYTF
DNA: TGCAGTGCTCCCCAAGGAGGCTACACCTTC
size: few
V: TRBV20-1
J: TRBJ1-2
D: .

CDR3: CAWSVGGGIRTEAFF
DNA: TGTGCCTGGAGTGTAGGGGGGGGGATACGGACTGAAGCTTTCTTT
size: few
V: TRBV30
J: TRBJ1-1
D: .

CDR3: CASTPEQGGQPQHF
DNA: TGTGCCAGCACCCCCGAACAGGGAGGGCAGCCCCAGCATTTT
size: few
V: TRBV2
J: TRBJ1-5
D: .